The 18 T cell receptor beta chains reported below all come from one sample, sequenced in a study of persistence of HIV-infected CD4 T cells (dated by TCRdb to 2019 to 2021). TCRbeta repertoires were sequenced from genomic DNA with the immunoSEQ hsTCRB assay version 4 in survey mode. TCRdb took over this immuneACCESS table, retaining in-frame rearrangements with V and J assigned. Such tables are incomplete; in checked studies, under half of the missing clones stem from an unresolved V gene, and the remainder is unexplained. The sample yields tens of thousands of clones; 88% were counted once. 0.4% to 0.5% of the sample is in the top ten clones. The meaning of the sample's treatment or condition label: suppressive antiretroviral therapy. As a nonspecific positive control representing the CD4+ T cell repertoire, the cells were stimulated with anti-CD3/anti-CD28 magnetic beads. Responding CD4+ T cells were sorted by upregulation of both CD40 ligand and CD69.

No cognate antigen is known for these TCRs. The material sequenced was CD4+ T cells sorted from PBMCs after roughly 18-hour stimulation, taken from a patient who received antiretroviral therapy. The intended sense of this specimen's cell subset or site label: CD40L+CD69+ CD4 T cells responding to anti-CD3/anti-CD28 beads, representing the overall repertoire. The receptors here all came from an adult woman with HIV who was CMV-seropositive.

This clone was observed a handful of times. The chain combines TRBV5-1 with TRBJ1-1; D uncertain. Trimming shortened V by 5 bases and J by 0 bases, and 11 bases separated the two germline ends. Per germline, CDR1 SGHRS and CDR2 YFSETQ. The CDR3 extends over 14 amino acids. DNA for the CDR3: TGCGCCAGCAGATTCCGACCTTTGAACACTGAAGCTTTCTTT. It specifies CASRFRPLNTEAFF.

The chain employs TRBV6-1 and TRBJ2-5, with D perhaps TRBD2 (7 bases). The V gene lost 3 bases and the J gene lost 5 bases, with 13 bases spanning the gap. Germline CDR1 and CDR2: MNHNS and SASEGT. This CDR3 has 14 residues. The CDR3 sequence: CASSDGGGPETQYF. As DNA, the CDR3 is TGTGCCAGCAGTGATGGGGGGGGGCCGGAGACCCAGTACTTC.

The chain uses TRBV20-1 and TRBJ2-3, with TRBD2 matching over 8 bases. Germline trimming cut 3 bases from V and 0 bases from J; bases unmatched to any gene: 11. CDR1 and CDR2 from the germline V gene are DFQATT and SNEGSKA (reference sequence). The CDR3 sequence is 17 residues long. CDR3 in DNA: TGCAGTGCTAGTACTGGCGGGGGGTCTGCTAGCACAGATACGCAGTATTTT. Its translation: CSASTGGGSASTDTQYF.

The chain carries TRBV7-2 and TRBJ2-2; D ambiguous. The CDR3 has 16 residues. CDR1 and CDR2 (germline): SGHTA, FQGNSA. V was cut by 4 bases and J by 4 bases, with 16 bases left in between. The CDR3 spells CASSSRSALGTGELFF. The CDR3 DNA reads TGTGCCAGCAGCTCCCGTTCCGCCTTGGGCACCGGGGAGCTGTTTTTT.

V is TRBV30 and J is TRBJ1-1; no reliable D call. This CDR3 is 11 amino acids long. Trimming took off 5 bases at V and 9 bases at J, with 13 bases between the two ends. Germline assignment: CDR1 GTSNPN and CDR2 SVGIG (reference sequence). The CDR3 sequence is CAWEEGGKAFF. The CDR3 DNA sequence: TGTGCCTGGGAGGAAGGAGGGAAAGCTTTCTTT.

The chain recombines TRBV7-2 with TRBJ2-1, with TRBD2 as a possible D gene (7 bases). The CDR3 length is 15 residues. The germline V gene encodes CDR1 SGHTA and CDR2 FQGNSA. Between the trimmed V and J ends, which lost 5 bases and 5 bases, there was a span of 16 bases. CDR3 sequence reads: CASSLVGGGNNEQFF. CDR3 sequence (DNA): TGTGCCAGCAGCCTGGTGGGCGGGGGCAACAATGAGCAGTTCTTC.

The CDR3 protein is CASSLSGVNQPQHF. The DNA of the CDR3 is TGTGCCAGCAGTTTGTCAGGGGTCAATCAGCCCCAGCATTTT. The chain combines TRBV27 with TRBJ1-5; weak D call: TRBD1 (6 bases). The CDR3 loop spans 14 amino acids. Germline V gives CDR1 MNHEY, CDR2 SMNVEV (reference sequence). Deletions cut 3 bases from V and 3 bases from J, with 9 bases between.

For the CDR3, the DNA is TGTGCCAGCAGCAGCAGACAGGGTTACGAGCAGTACTTC. Translation: CASSSRQGYEQYF. The genes are TRBV6-2 or TRBV6-3 and TRBJ2-7, with TRBD1 matching 7 bases. After removal of 6 bases from V and 4 bases from J, the junction contained 6 bases not matched to a gene. CDR1 is MNHEY, CDR2 SVGEGT, per germline. This CDR3 has 13 residues.

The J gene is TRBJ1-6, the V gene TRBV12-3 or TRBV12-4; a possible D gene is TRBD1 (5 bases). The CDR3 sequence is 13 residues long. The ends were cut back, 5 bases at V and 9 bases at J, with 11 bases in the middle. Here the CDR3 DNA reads TGTGCCAGCAGTGGGGGATTTAGTTCACCCCTCCACTTT. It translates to CASSGGFSSPLHF.

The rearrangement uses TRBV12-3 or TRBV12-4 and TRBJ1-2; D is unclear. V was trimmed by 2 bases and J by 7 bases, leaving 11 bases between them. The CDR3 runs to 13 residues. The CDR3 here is CASSLSAGTGYTF. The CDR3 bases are TGTGCCAGCAGTTTAAGCGCGGGTACTGGCTACACCTTC.

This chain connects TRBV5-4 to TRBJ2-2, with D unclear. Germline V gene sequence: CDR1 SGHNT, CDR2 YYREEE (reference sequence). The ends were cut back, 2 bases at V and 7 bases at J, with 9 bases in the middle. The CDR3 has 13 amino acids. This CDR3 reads CASSFKSNGELFF. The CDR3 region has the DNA TGTGCCAGCAGCTTTAAAAGTAACGGGGAGCTGTTTTTT.

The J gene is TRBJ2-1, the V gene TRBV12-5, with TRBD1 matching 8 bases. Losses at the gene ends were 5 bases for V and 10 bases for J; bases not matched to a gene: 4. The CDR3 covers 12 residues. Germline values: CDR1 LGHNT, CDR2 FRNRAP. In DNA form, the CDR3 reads TGTGCTAGTGGTAGACAGGGGCGGGAGCAGTTCTTC. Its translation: CASGRQGREQFF.

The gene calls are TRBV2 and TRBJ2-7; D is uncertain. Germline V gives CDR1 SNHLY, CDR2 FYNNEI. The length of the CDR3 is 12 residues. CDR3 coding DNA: TGTGCCAGCAGCGAAGTCTCTCAACTTTCCGACGTC. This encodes CASSEVSQLSDV.

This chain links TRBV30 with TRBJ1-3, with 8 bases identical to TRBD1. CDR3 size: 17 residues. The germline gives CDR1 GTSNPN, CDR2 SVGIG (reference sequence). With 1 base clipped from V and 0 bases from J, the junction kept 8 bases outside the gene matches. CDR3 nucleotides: TGTGCCTGGAGTGGCGGACAGGGCCTGAGCTCTGGAAACACCATATATTTT. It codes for CAWSGGQGLSSGNTIYF.

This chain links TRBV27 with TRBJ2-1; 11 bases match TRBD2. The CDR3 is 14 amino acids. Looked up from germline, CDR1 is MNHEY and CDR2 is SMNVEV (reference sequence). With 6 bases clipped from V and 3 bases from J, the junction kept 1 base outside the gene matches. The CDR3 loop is CASRTSGNYNEQFF. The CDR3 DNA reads TGTGCCAGCAGGACTAGCGGGAACTACAATGAGCAGTTCTTC.

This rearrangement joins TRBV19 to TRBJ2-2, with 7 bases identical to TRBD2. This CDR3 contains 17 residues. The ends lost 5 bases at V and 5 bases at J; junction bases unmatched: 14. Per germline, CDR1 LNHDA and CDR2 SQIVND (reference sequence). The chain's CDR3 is CASSARGLAEKTGELFF. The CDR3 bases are TGTGCCAGTAGTGCCCGAGGGCTAGCGGAGAAAACCGGGGAGCTGTTTTTT.

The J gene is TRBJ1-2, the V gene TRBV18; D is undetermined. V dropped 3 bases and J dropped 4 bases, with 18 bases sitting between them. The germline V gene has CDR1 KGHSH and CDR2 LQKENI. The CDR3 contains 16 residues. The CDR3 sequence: CASSPRSGRDSYGYTF. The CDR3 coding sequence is TGTGCCAGCTCACCTAGATCGGGTCGAGATTCCTATGGCTACACCTTC. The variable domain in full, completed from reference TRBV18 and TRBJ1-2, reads NAGVMQNPRHLVRRRGQEARLRCSPMKGHSHVYWYRQLPEEGLKFMVYLQKENIIDESGMPKERFSAEFPKEGPSILRIQQVVRGDSAAYFCASSPRSGRDSYGYTFGSGTRLTVV.

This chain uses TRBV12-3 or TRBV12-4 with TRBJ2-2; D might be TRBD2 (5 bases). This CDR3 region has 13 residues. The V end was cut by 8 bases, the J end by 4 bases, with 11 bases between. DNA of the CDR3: TGTGCCAGCCGGGAATCGACCACCGGGGAGCTGTTTTTT. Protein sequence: CASRESTTGELFF.